This T cell receptor (beta chain) was observed in a study of shared clonotypes between healthy human individuals. Study-wide context: CD4 naive and CD4 memory each took three plates per donor, while CD8 naive took two and CD8 memory one.

The CDR3 spans 15 residues. Unmatched junction bases numbered 12, after V lost 4 bases and J lost 6 bases. The germline V gene has CDR1 SGDLS and CDR2 YYNGEE. Using immunoSEQ multiplex PCR, the repertoire was profiled, and TCRdb retains in-frame clones only, with some absent. This table holds about 2.2 million clones, roughly 91% found once. In the naive CD8 group, cells lacked CD45RO and were positively selected for CCR7, so terminally differentiated effector memory CD45RA+ cells were left out. As regards this clone: Antigen specificity is unknown.

Study findings and constraints: Investigators collected only blood, and repertoires in tissues likely differ. Naive CD4 clonotypes overlapped across a handful of donors at around 5%.

The clonotype comes from a young man in good health. Some clones in this sample may be carry-over from other donors' samples. The gene calls are TRBV9 and TRBJ1-2, with 7 bases fitting TRBD1. What was sequenced was naive CD8+ T cells from PBMCs. The CDR3 coding sequence is TGTGCCAGCAGCCACAGTACCGGGACAGCGGATGGCTACACCTTC. Residues: CASSHSTGTADGYTF.